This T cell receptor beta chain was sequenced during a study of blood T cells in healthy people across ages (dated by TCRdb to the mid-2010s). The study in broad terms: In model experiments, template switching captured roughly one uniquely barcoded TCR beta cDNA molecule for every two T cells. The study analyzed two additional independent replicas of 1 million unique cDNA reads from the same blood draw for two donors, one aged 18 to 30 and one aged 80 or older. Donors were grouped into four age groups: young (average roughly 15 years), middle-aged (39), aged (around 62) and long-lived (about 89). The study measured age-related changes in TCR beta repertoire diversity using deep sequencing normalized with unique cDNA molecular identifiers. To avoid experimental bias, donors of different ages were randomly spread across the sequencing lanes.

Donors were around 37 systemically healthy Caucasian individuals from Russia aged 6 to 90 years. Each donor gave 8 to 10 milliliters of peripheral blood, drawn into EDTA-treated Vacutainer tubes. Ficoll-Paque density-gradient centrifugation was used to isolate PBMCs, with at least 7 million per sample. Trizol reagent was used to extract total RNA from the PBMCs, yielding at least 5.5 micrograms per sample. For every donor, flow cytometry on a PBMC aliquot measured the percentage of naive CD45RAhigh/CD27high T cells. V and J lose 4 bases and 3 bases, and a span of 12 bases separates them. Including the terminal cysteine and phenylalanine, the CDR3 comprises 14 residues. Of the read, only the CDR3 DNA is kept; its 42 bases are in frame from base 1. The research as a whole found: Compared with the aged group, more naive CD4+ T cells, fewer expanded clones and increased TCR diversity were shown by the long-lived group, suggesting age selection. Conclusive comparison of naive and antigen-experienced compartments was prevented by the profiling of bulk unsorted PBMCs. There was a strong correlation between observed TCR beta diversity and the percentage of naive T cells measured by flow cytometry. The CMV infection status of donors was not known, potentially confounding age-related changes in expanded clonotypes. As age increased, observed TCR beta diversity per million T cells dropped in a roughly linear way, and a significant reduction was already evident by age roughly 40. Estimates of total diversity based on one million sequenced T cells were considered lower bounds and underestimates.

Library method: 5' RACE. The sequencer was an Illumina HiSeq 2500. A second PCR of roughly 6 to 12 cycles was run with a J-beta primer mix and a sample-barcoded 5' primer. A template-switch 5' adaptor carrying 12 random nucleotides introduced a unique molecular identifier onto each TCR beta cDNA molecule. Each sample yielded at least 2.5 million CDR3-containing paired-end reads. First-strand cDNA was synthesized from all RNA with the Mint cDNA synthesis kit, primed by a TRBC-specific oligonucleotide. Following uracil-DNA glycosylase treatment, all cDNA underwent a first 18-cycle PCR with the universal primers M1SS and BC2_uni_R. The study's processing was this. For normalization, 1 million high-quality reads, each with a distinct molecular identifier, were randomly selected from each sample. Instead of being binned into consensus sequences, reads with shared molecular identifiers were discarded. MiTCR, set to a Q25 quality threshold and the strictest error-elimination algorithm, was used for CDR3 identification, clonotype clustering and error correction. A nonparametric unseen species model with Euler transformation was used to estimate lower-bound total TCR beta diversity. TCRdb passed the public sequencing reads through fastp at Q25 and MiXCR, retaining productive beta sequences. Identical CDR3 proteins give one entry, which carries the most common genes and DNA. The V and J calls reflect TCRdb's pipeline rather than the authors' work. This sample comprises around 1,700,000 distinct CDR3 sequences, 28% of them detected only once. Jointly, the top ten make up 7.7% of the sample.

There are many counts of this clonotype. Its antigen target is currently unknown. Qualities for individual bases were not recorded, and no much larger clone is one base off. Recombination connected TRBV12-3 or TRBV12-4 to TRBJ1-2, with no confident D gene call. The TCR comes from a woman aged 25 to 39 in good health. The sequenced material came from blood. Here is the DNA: TGTGCCAGCAGTTCGGCCGGGATCGACTATGGCTACACCTTC. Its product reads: CASSSAGIDYGYTF.